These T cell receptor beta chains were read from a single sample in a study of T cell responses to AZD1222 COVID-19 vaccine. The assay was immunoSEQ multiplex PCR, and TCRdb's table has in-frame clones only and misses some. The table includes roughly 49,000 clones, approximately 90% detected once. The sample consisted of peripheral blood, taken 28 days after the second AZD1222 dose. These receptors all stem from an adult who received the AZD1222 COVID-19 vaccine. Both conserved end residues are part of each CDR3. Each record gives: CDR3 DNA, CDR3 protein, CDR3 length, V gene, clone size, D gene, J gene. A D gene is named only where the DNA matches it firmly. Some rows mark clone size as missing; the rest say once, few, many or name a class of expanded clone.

DNA: TGTGCCAGTAGTATATCCCGATCCAATGAGCAGTTCTTC
CDR3: CASSISRSNEQFF
length: 13
V: TRBV19
size: NA
D: NA
J: TRBJ2-1

DNA: TGTGCCAGCTCACCAATCCCCGGGGGGTCCTACAATGAGCAGTTCTTC
CDR3: CASSPIPGGSYNEQFF
length: 16
V: TRBV18
size: NA
D: TRBD2
J: TRBJ2-1

DNA: TGTGCCAGCAGCTTGGCCGAGCGAGGTAACACTGAAGCTTTCTTT
CDR3: CASSLAERGNTEAFF
length: 15
V: TRBV5-4
size: NA
D: NA
J: TRBJ1-1

DNA: TGTGCCAGCAGCCAGGGGACAGACAACTATGGCTACACCTTC
CDR3: CASSQGTDNYGYTF
length: 14
V: TRBV5-6
size: NA
D: TRBD1
J: TRBJ1-2

DNA: TGTGCCAGCACCCTACACAATGAGCAGTTCTTC
CDR3: CASTLHNEQFF
length: 11
V: TRBV6-5
size: NA
D: NA
J: TRBJ2-1

DNA: TGTGCCAGCAGCCAAGAACTAGCGGGGCGCACCGGGGAGCTGTTTTTT
CDR3: CASSQELAGRTGELFF
length: 16
V: TRBV3-1/TRBV3-2
size: NA
D: TRBD2
J: TRBJ2-2

DNA: TGTGCCACCCTATTAAAAGGACAGGTAGAGACCCAGTACTTC
CDR3: CATLLKGQVETQYF
length: 14
V: TRBV28
size: few
D: TRBD1
J: TRBJ2-5

DNA: TGCGCCAGCAGCTCCTCAGGACAGGGTGGGGGCTCAAGAGAAAAACTGTTTTTT
CDR3: CASSSSGQGGGSREKLFF
length: 18
V: TRBV5-1
size: NA
D: TRBD1
J: TRBJ1-4

DNA: TGCGCCAGCAGCCCCCTTCAGGGGGCCAACACTGAAGCTTTCTTT
CDR3: CASSPLQGANTEAFF
length: 15
V: TRBV5-1
size: NA
D: TRBD1
J: TRBJ1-1

DNA: TGTGCCAGCTCACCACCTTCTAGCTTTAGTGCAGATACGCAGTATTTT
CDR3: CASSPPSSFSADTQYF
length: 16
V: TRBV18
size: NA
D: NA
J: TRBJ2-3

DNA: TGTGCCAGCAGTGAGAGGGGGCCCTATGGCTACACCTTC
CDR3: CASSERGPYGYTF
length: 13
V: TRBV6-1
size: NA
D: TRBD1
J: TRBJ1-2

DNA: TGTGCCACCAAGCCGGGACTAGAAGGCGGGGAGCTGTTTTTT
CDR3: CATKPGLEGGELFF
length: 14
V: TRBV6-4
size: NA
D: TRBD2
J: TRBJ2-2

DNA: TGTGCCAGCACCTCGGGTGGGGCAATAGATACGCAGTATTTT
CDR3: CASTSGGAIDTQYF
length: 14
V: TRBV27
size: NA
D: NA
J: TRBJ2-3

DNA: TGTGCCAGCAGCTTTGAAGGGCTCTCCTACGAGCAGTACTTC
CDR3: CASSFEGLSYEQYF
length: 14
V: TRBV5-4
size: once
D: NA
J: TRBJ2-7

DNA: TGTGCCAGCTCACCCACACCAGGGGGACAGGGGGCGTTTGGCACAGATACGCAGTATTTT
CDR3: CASSPTPGGQGAFGTDTQYF
length: 20
V: TRBV18
size: NA
D: TRBD1
J: TRBJ2-3

DNA: TGTGCCAGCAGTTATTCATTGGACAGGGGCCGAGAAAACATTCAGTACTTC
CDR3: CASSYSLDRGRENIQYF
length: 17
V: TRBV6-9
size: NA
D: TRBD1
J: TRBJ2-4

DNA: TGTGCCAGCAGCCGGGACGTGGACAGCCGCAATCAGCCCCAGCATTTT
CDR3: CASSRDVDSRNQPQHF
length: 16
V: TRBV11-3
size: NA
D: NA
J: TRBJ1-5

DNA: TGCGCCAGCAGCTTGTCAGGGGAAGACGGGGAGCTGTTTTTT
CDR3: CASSLSGEDGELFF
length: 14
V: TRBV5-1
size: NA
D: NA
J: TRBJ2-2

DNA: TGTGCCAGCACACAGGGCGTGACCACTGAAGCTTTCTTT
CDR3: CASTQGVTTEAFF
length: 13
V: TRBV6-5
size: once
D: NA
J: TRBJ1-1

DNA: TGTGCCAGCAGCCTACAGTACGAGCAGTACTTC
CDR3: CASSLQYEQYF
length: 11
V: TRBV7-9
size: NA
D: NA
J: TRBJ2-7

DNA: TGTGCCAGCTCACCAGGTTTTGAGCAGTTCTTC
CDR3: CASSPGFEQFF
length: 11
V: TRBV18
size: NA
D: NA
J: TRBJ2-1

DNA: TGCGCCAGCAGTGAGCGGGGTGGGGTATCTGGGGCCAACGTCCTGACTTTC
CDR3: CASSERGGVSGANVLTF
length: 17
V: TRBV10-2
size: few
D: NA
J: TRBJ2-6

DNA: TGTGCCAGCAGTCGCGACAGGGGGACTGGTGGCAATCAGCCCCAGCATTTT
CDR3: CASSRDRGTGGNQPQHF
length: 17
V: TRBV28
size: NA
D: TRBD1
J: TRBJ1-5

DNA: TGTGCCATCAGTGAGTTTGCGGGAGGGCCGAGTGAGCAGTTCTTC
CDR3: CAISEFAGGPSEQFF
length: 15
V: TRBV10-3
size: NA
D: TRBD2
J: TRBJ2-1

DNA: TGTGCCAGTAGTATCGAGACAGGACGGTTGAACACTGAAGCTTTCTTT
CDR3: CASSIETGRLNTEAFF
length: 16
V: TRBV19
size: NA
D: NA
J: TRBJ1-1

DNA: TGTGCCAGCAGCCCCAAAGAGACCCAGTACTTC
CDR3: CASSPKETQYF
length: 11
V: TRBV28
size: NA
D: NA
J: TRBJ2-5

DNA: TGTGCCAGCAGCCTCCTAGCGGGAGGGCCTAGGCACATTCAGTACTTC
CDR3: CASSLLAGGPRHIQYF
length: 16
V: TRBV7-9
size: NA
D: TRBD2
J: TRBJ2-4